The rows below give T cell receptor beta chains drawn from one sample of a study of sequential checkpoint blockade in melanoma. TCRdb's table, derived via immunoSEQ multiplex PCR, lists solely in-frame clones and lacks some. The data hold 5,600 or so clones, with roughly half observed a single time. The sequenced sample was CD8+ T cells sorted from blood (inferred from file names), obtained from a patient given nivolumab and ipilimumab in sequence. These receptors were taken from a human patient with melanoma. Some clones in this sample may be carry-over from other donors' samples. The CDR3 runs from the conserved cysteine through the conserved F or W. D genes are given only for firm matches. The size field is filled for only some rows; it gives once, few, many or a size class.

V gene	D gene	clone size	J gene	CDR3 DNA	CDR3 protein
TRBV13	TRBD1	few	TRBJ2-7	TGTGCCAGCAGCTCCCCGACAGGGGACTCGGGCGAGCAGTACTTC	CASSSPTGDSGEQYF
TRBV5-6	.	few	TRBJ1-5	TGTGCCAGCAGCTTGTCAGCGGGAAGCAATCAGCCCCAGCATTTT	CASSLSAGSNQPQHF
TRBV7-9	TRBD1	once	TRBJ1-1	TGTGCCAGCAGCCATCTACCCAGGGGGCTAAACACTGAAGCTTTCTTT	CASSHLPRGLNTEAFF
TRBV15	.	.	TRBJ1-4	TGTGCCACCAGCAGTGGGGGCATGGCCTCCGAAAAACTGTTTTTT	CATSSGGMASEKLFF
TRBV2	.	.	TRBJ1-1	TGTGCCACCCCCAGAAGTCCAAACACTGAAGCTTTCTTT	CATPRSPNTEAFF
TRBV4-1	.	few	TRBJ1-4	TGCGCCAGCAGCCAGTACTTTGTAGCTAATGAAAAACTGTTTTTT	CASSQYFVANEKLFF
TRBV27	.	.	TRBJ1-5	TGTGCCAGCAGCCTGACGGGGGGGACATCCCATCAGCCCCAGCATTTT	CASSLTGGTSHQPQHF
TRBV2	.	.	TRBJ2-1	TGTGCCAGCAGCTTAGAGAGGAATGAGCAGTTCTTC	CASSLERNEQFF
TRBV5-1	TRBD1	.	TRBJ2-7	TGCGCCAGCAGCTTGACAGGGGGCCCCTACGAGCAGTACTTC	CASSLTGGPYEQYF
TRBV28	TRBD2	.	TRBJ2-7	TGTGCCAGCAGTTTAAACCTGGGGGGGGGCTACGAGCAGTACTTC	CASSLNLGGGYEQYF
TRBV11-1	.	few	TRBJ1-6	TGTGCCAGCAGCTCTCCGGACAGCGATTATAATTCACCCCTCCACTTT	CASSSPDSDYNSPLHF
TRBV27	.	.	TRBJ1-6	TGTGCCAGCGGCCCCTATAATTCACCCCTCCACTTT	CASGPYNSPLHF
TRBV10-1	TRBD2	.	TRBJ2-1	TGCGCCAGCGCGGGGGAGAACAATGAGCAGTTCTTC	CASAGENNEQFF
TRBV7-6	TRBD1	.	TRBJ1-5	TGTGCCAGCAGCTTAGACAGGGGGGGCAATCAGCCCCAGCATTTT	CASSLDRGGNQPQHF
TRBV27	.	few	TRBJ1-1	TGTGCCAGCAGCGCGGGAGCGAACACTGAAGCTTTCTTT	CASSAGANTEAFF
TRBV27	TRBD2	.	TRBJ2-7	TGTGCCACCAGGACTAGCTCCTACGAGCAGTACTTC	CATRTSSYEQYF
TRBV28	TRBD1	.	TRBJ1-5	TGTGCCAGCAGTCAGACAGGGGTTGGCAATCAGCCCCAGCATTTT	CASSQTGVGNQPQHF
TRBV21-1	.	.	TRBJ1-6	TGTGCCAGCAATTTGGTGCGGCGTAATTCACCCCTCCACTTT	CASNLVRRNSPLHF
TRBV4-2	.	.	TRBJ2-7	TGTGCCAGCAGCCAAGAAAGCGGCTCCTACGAGCAGTACTTC	CASSQESGSYEQYF
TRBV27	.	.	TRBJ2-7	TGTGCCAGCAGTTCCCAGGGCTGGAACGAGCAGTACTTC	CASSSQGWNEQYF
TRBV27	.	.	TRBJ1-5	TGTGCCAGCAGTCCCACCGGTCCGAACAATCAGCCCCAGCATTTT	CASSPTGPNNQPQHF
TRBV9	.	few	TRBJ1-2	TGTGCCAGCAGCGTAGGAGGATTGGGGCAAGGGGTTCTCTATGGCTACACCTTC	CASSVGGLGQGVLYGYTF
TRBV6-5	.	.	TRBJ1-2	TGTGCCAGCAGTTACTTGGGGACATCGGCTATCTATGGCTACACCTTC	CASSYLGTSAIYGYTF
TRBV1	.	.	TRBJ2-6	TGCACCAGCAGTCCCGCGTGTCAAAGTCGGGCCAACGTCCTGACTTTC	CTSSPACQSRANVLTF